A selection of T cell receptor beta chains follows, all from one sample in a study of cytomegalovirus exposure and HLA in healthy donors. Clones were read by immunoSEQ multiplex PCR, and TCRdb kept only the in-frame ones, dropping some. The profile shows fewer than 120,000 clones, about 80% of them singletons. The sequenced sample was PBMCs. All receptors come from an older woman in good health and CMV-seropositive. CDR3s include the opening cysteine and the closing phenylalanine or tryptophan. D genes are given only for firm matches. Clone size is stated in some rows and not others, as once, few, many or a class when expanded.

D	V	J	size	CDR3	DNA
NA	TRBV6-6	TRBJ2-3	NA	CASSLEQLTDTQYF	TGTGCCAGCAGTTTAGAACAGCTCACAGATACGCAGTATTTT
NA	TRBV7-2	TRBJ2-5	NA	CASGLRAQYF	TGTGCCAGCGGTCTTCGGGCCCAGTACTTC
TRBD1	TRBV5-1	TRBJ1-2	once	CASSLGQGADGYTF	TGCGCCAGCAGCTTGGGACAGGGGGCTGATGGCTACACCTTC
NA	TRBV28	TRBJ2-7	NA	CASMAVFSYEQYF	TGTGCCAGCATGGCGGTGTTTTCCTACGAGCAGTACTTC
TRBD1	TRBV18	TRBJ1-5	NA	CASSPDRERPQHF	TGTGCCAGCTCACCCGACAGGGAGAGGCCCCAGCATTTT
TRBD1	TRBV2	TRBJ2-1	NA	CASSEGGTGKREQFF	TGTGCCAGCAGTGAAGGGGGGACAGGAAAACGTGAGCAGTTCTTC
TRBD1	TRBV6-5	TRBJ1-5	few	CASSRQGQPQHF	TGTGCCAGCAGCCGACAGGGTCAGCCCCAGCATTTT
NA	TRBV7-9	TRBJ2-1	NA	CASSLWAGRSYNEQFF	TGTGCCAGCAGCCTTTGGGCGGGGCGGTCCTACAATGAGCAGTTCTTC
NA	TRBV6-5	TRBJ1-1	few	CASSYRAGWDTEAFF	TGTGCCAGCAGTTACCGGGCAGGGTGGGACACTGAAGCTTTCTTT
NA	TRBV18	TRBJ2-7	NA	CASSPPGGRVEQYF	TGTGCCAGCTCACCCCCGGGGGGCAGGGTCGAGCAGTACTTC
NA	TRBV6-1	TRBJ1-1	NA	CASSLVGGYTEAFF	TGTGCCAGCAGCCTCGTGGGCGGGTACACTGAAGCTTTCTTT
NA	TRBV7-9	TRBJ2-7	once	CSSSFPTDYEQYF	TGTTCCAGCAGCTTCCCGACAGACTACGAGCAGTACTTC
TRBD2	TRBV5-1	TRBJ2-1	NA	CASSGLAGINEQFF	TGCGCCAGCAGTGGGCTAGCGGGAATTAATGAGCAGTTCTTC
TRBD2	TRBV2	TRBJ2-3	NA	CASSEVIAGVSTQYF	TGTGCCAGCAGTGAGGTAATAGCGGGAGTCAGTACGCAGTATTTT
TRBD1	TRBV5-1	TRBJ1-3	NA	CASSDSTGGGNTIYF	TGCGCCAGCAGCGATTCGACAGGGGGCGGAAACACCATATATTTT
NA	TRBV29-1	TRBJ1-1	once	CSAVENTEAFF	TGCAGCGCCGTAGAGAACACTGAAGCTTTCTTT
TRBD2	TRBV7-7	TRBJ2-5	NA	CASSPLAGTQGETQYF	TGTGCTAGCAGCCCACTAGCGGGGACCCAGGGGGAGACCCAGTACTTC
NA	TRBV5-1	TRBJ2-1	NA	CASGTRYEQFF	TGCGCCAGCGGGACTCGCTATGAGCAGTTCTTC
NA	TRBV4-3	TRBJ2-3	NA	CASSWDFSTDTQYF	TGCGCCAGCAGCTGGGACTTTAGCACAGATACGCAGTATTTT
NA	TRBV11-2	TRBJ2-2	NA	CASSPRRGPGELFF	TGTGCCAGCAGCCCGAGACGAGGCCCCGGGGAGCTGTTTTTT
NA	TRBV6-1	TRBJ2-7	NA	CASTPKEGPSYEQYF	TGTGCCAGCACCCCGAAGGAGGGTCCTTCCTACGAGCAGTACTTC
TRBD2	TRBV5-1	TRBJ2-7	NA	CASSPSPGLDLYEQYF	TGCGCCAGCAGCCCCAGTCCGGGACTAGACCTCTACGAGCAGTACTTC
TRBD2	TRBV4-1	TRBJ2-3	NA	CASSLSREGADTQYF	TGCGCCAGCAGCCTCTCTAGGGAGGGCGCGGATACGCAGTATTTT